This T cell receptor (beta chain) was sequenced during a study of cytotoxic CD8 clonotypes in ibrutinib-treated CLL. Generated by immunoSEQ multiplex PCR, the TCRdb table keeps only in-frame clones and is missing some. The sample has 200,000 to 250,000 clones; just under 80% are singletons. This clonotype was obtained from a human donor with chronic lymphocytic leukemia. The source material was PBMCs, sampled after 12 months of ibrutinib treatment.

Here the CDR3 reads CASSQDGTGDFSPLHF. DNA of the CDR3: TGCGCCAGCAGCCAAGACGGGACAGGGGATTTTTCACCCCTCCACTTT. The chain combines TRBV4-1 with TRBJ1-6; 10 nucleotides line up with TRBD1. The CDR3 has 16 amino acids. The V gene's germline CDR1 is MGHRA and CDR2 YSYEKL. The V and J ends lost 0 bases and 9 bases, in that order; junction bases with no gene match: 5.